This T cell receptor (beta chain) comes out of a study of blood T cell repertoires in COVID-19 (TCRdb year 2020). With regard to the full study: Samples covering the acute and convalescent phases of COVID-19 were provided by collaborators in the United States, Italy and Spain. Subjects who had been exposed to COVID-19, were actively infected with it, or had recovered from it provided the deeply sampled blood TCRbeta repertoires that made up the dataset. The samples were drawn from two sources: the first 160 participants of the ongoing ImmuneRACE study, and 1,000 to 1,500 subjects contributed by 6 global collaborators. The material from the prospective study consisted of cDNA or gDNA derived from T cells, B-cell-depleted T cells, or PBMCs. Where available, HLA class I and class II types were obtained from metadata supplied by the sample provider rather than from assay-based typing. Sample metadata almost always included a de-identified subject ID, COVID-19 status, age in years and sex. The repertoires were released in a freely available public database meant as a resource for research on the immune response to SARS-CoV-2. Study-wide findings and limitations: Clinical and demographic metadata were provided uncurated, with the amount varying by source and participant.

The immunoSEQ Assay, a bias-controlled multiplex PCR, was used to amplify TCRbeta CDR3 regions from genomic DNA. The authors' pipeline ran thus. Within the assay, amplification of reference gene primers was used to estimate how many nucleated cells each sample contained. To quantify the absolute abundance of each unique TCRbeta CDR3 rearrangement, sequence reads were collapsed and filtered. For each sample, productive Simpson clonality was calculated as the square root of Simpson's diversity index across productive rearrangements. Here the immuneACCESS table is served through TCRdb, limited to in-frame sequences with V and J called. Missing clones are a known gap in these copies; in checked studies unresolved V genes cover under half, and the rest lacks a known reason. The V and J calls and clone size come from that table; D and trimming were worked out from the DNA. The sample profile shows 30,000 to 35,000 clones; approximately 85% of them were found once. Around 8% of the sample belongs to the ten largest clones.

One collaborating source in Seattle enrolled patients while the patients were actively infected and followed the patients over time throughout the course of disease. Whole blood was collected in K2EDTA tubes by collaborating institutions according to the institutions' own protocols. For TCRbeta analysis, collaborator samples were shipped as frozen whole blood, as isolated PBMCs, or as DNA extracted from either sample type. Remarks on this clone: Its antigen specificity is not known. No much larger clone exists at a distance of one base, and base qualities are not known.

After removal of 5 bases from V and 5 bases from J, the junction retains 8 bases not matched to a gene. Sequences MNHEY (CDR1) and SVGAGI (CDR2) are obtained from the germline V gene. The CDR3 has 15 amino acids, counting the end cysteine and phenylalanine. The retained sequence is limited to the CDR3, 45 bases, with the frame set at the first base. The clonotype comes from a man in his sixties with COVID-19, enrolled during active disease. The chain employs TRBV6-5 and TRBJ2-2; 7 central bases correspond to TRBD2. The sequencing sample was made of peripheral blood. DNA sequence: TGTGCCAGCAGTCCCGCGGGAGTGGCTACCGGGGAGCTGTTTTTT. This sequence encodes CASSPAGVATGELFF.